Listed below are T cell receptor beta chains from one sample, sequenced in a study of low-dose radiotherapy and immunotherapy resistance in tumors. TCRdb used MiXCR to reprocess the reads, holding one entry per CDR3 protein. Among around 36,000 distinct CDR3 sequences, 25% to 40% were seen once, and the ten largest hold approximately 3.7%. The starting material was PBMCs, obtained before treatment. The receptors here all came from a male donor with gallbladder cancer. Each CDR3 is given with its conserved first and last residue. Fields, in order: D gene, V gene, CDR3 length, J gene, CDR3 protein. The D gene is left open where the match is weak.

D: NA
V: TRBV5-4
length: 12
J: TRBJ2-7
CDR3: CASSMILGEQYF

D: NA
V: TRBV28
length: 14
J: TRBJ1-4
CDR3: CASSSRATNEKLFF

D: NA
V: TRBV15
length: 15
J: TRBJ2-3
CDR3: CATSREGGSTDTQYF

D: NA
V: TRBV5-5
length: 16
J: TRBJ2-7
CDR3: CASSFSKGGPSYEQYF

D: TRBD2
V: TRBV5-1
length: 17
J: TRBJ2-1
CDR3: CASSLSPSGSVRDEQFF

D: NA
V: TRBV20-1
length: 11
J: TRBJ2-4
CDR3: CSAPMGNIQYF

D: NA
V: TRBV20-1
length: 15
J: TRBJ2-1
CDR3: CSARVGEGRGNEQFF

D: NA
V: TRBV20-1
length: 14
J: TRBJ2-7
CDR3: CSARDGGPSGEQYF

D: NA
V: TRBV29-1
length: 14
J: TRBJ2-2
CDR3: CSVEAGKNTGELFF

D: NA
V: TRBV11-2
length: 16
J: TRBJ2-3
CDR3: CASSPGAGVSTDTQYF

D: NA
V: TRBV28
length: 15
J: TRBJ1-2
CDR3: CASSLWSPYNYGYTF

D: TRBD2
V: TRBV7-2
length: 16
J: TRBJ2-3
CDR3: CASSRSGGVWADTQYF

D: NA
V: TRBV10-3
length: 17
J: TRBJ2-2
CDR3: CAISESWRVQNTGELFF

D: NA
V: TRBV5-1
length: 15
J: TRBJ2-7
CDR3: CASSLNIGGAYEQYF

D: NA
V: TRBV5-4
length: 17
J: TRBJ2-1
CDR3: CASSLWGQGSSYNEQFF

D: NA
V: TRBV4-1
length: 14
J: TRBJ2-5
CDR3: CASSRGGSQETQYF

D: NA
V: TRBV18
length: 14
J: TRBJ2-7
CDR3: CASSPTRSSYEQYF

D: TRBD2
V: TRBV18
length: 15
J: TRBJ2-1
CDR3: CASSPSGSVYNEQFF

D: TRBD1
V: TRBV7-2
length: 16
J: TRBJ2-4
CDR3: CASSSRQGKVKNIQYF

D: NA
V: TRBV28
length: 12
J: TRBJ1-2
CDR3: CASSLTYYGYTF